What follows are 10 T cell receptor beta chains derived from one specimen sequenced in a study of T-cell reconstitution after alpha-beta-depleted transplantation in children. Unique molecular identifiers were incorporated during preparation of the TCRbeta library. Each CDR3 protein gets one entry after TCRdb re-called the PCR reads with MiXCR. The sample records a few hundred thousand distinct CDR3 sequences, over 9.5% being singletons. The sample consisted of PBMCs from the stem cell graft donor, taken from the stem cell graft. Every receptor here comes from a human donor who donated a stem cell graft to a child with SCID.

This clonotype was detected many times. The V gene is TRBV6-2 or TRBV6-3, the J gene TRBJ2-2; 12 bases align to TRBD2. J was trimmed by 5 bases and V by 5 bases; bases with no gene match: 6. This CDR3 is built from 16 residues. CDR1 MNHEY and CDR2 SVGEGT come from the germline V gene. The CDR3 coding sequence is TGTGCCAGCAGTACCTGGACTAGCGGGGAAACCGGGGAGCTGTTTTTT. This encodes CASSTWTSGETGELFF.

This clonotype was seen many times. The rearrangement joins TRBV12-3 or TRBV12-4 to TRBJ2-2, with 8 bases that match TRBD1. There are 15 residues in the CDR3. V lost 8 bases and J lost 0; bases outside the gene matches: 5. As DNA, the CDR3 is TGTGCCAGCGGCAGGGACAGGACGAACACCGGGGAGCTGTTTTTT. Translating gives CASGRDRTNTGELFF.

This clonotype occurred many times. J is TRBJ1-1 and V is TRBV5-1, with D possibly being TRBD1 (6 bases). The germline gives CDR1 SGHRS, CDR2 YFSETQ. Deletions cut 4 bases from V and 3 bases from J, with 10 bases between. The CDR3 is 13 amino acids. The CDR3 DNA sequence: TGCGCCAGCAGCACAGGGTACGACACTGAAGCTTTCTTT. The encoded protein is CASSTGYDTEAFF.

This clonotype appeared many times. The chain has TRBV12-3 or TRBV12-4 and TRBJ1-1; D perhaps matches TRBD1 (6 bases). The length of the CDR3 is 14 residues. Deletions cut 5 bases from V and 5 bases from J, with 15 bases between. The CDR3: CASSPDSPETEAFF. CDR3 nucleotides: TGTGCCAGCAGTCCGGACAGTCCTGAGACTGAAGCTTTCTTT.

The gene calls are TRBV5-5 and TRBJ1-1, with a weak D call TRBD1 (5 bases). The V and J ends lost 0 bases and 5 bases respectively, with 11 bases between them. The CDR3 loop spans 14 amino acids. CDR1 is SGHKS and CDR2 is YYEKEE in the germline V gene (reference sequence). The CDR3: CASSLVRVGTEAFF. In DNA, the CDR3 is TGTGCCAGCAGCTTGGTCAGGGTTGGAACTGAAGCTTTCTTT. The variable domain in full, with the rest retrieved from reference TRBV5-5 and TRBJ1-1, is DAGVTQSPTHLIKTRGQQVTLRCSPISGHKSVSWYQQVLGQGPQFIFQYYEKEERGRGNFPDRFSARQFPNYSSELNVNALLLGDSALYLCASSLVRVGTEAFFGQGTRLTVV.

The rearrangement links TRBV6-2 or TRBV6-3 to TRBJ1-1, with 7 nucleotides matching TRBD1. Germline loops: CDR1 MNHEY, CDR2 SVGEGT. This CDR3 has 16 residues. V shed 0 bases, J shed 1 base, and the junction held 5 bases outside the gene matches. CDR3 amino acids: CASSYSTGWSNTEAFF. The CDR3 DNA reads as TGTGCCAGCAGTTACTCGACAGGGTGGTCGAACACTGAAGCTTTCTTT.

As DNA, the CDR3 is TGTGCCAGCAGTTACCCGCAACCTCCGGAGACCCAGTACTTC. It encodes CASSYPQPPETQYF. The chain employs TRBV6-5 and TRBJ2-5; D is undetermined. V lost 2 bases, J lost 5 bases, and 12 bases lay in between. Germline loops: CDR1 MNHEY, CDR2 SVGAGI. CDR3 length equals 14 residues.

This clonotype appeared many times. The chain joins TRBV11-2 to TRBJ2-1; D tentatively reads TRBD1 or TRBD2 (6 bases each). The CDR3 is made up of 14 amino acids. The V and J ends lost 7 bases and 6 bases respectively, with 16 bases between them. Germline CDR1 is SGHAT and CDR2 is FQNNGV. DNA of the CDR3: TGTGCCAGCACCCAACCGGGGGCCATCAATGAGCAGTTCTTC. This translates into CASTQPGAINEQFF.

This clonotype was seen many times. The gene calls are TRBV19 and TRBJ1-6; TRBD1 matches at 7 bases. Per the germline V gene, CDR1 is LNHDA and CDR2 is SQIVND (reference sequence). The CDR3 totals 14 residues. The trim removed 5 bases at V and 10 bases at J, leaving 8 bases unmatched. CDR3 residues: CASSSGTEGSPLHF. The CDR3, as DNA: TGTGCCAGTAGTTCCGGGACAGAAGGATCACCCCTCCACTTT.

This clonotype has a count of ten or more. The chain has TRBV6-2 or TRBV6-3 and TRBJ1-1, with D possibly being TRBD1 (5 bases). The length of the CDR3 is 15 residues. V lost 5 bases and J 5 bases, leaving 18 bases between the germline ends. Germline V lookup: CDR1 MNHEY, CDR2 SVGEGT. For the CDR3, the DNA is TGTGCCAGCAGTAAACTAGGGACCGGCGTTACTGAAGCTTTCTTT. Its protein is CASSKLGTGVTEAFF.